This is a list of T cell receptor beta chains from one sample in a study of blood T cell repertoires in COVID-19. TCRdb's copy holds only in-frame clones and misses some; the assay was immunoSEQ multiplex PCR. The sample shows 310,000 or so clones, 86% of them seen only once. The sequencing sample was made of peripheral blood. Receptor source: a woman in her 50s with acute or convalescent COVID-19. Each CDR3 is given with its conserved first and last residue. A D gene is named only where the DNA matches it firmly. Rows give clone size only sometimes, using once, few, many, or a class for an expanded clone.

.	.	TRBV3-1/TRBV3-2	TRBJ2-5	TGTGCCAGCAGCCAAGCGCAGGGCCAAGAGACCCAGTACTTC	CASSQAQGQETQYF
TRBD1	.	TRBV7-6	TRBJ1-2	TGTGCCAGCAGCTTCATTTCCGGGACAGGCGCAGGCGGCTACACCTTC	CASSFISGTGAGGYTF
.	.	TRBV7-9	TRBJ2-1	TGTGCCAGCAGCTTATTACAGGGCACCGAGCAGTTCTTC	CASSLLQGTEQFF
TRBD1	.	TRBV25-1	TRBJ2-7	TGTGCCAGCGGGGACAGCTACGAGCAGTACTTC	CASGDSYEQYF
.	.	TRBV20-1	TRBJ2-7	TGCAGTGCTAGTTCGGACAAAGCCTACGAGCAGTACTTC	CSASSDKAYEQYF
TRBD1	.	TRBV18	TRBJ1-6	TGTGCCAGCTCAGCGTGGACAGGGTCGAATTCACCCCTCCACTTT	CASSAWTGSNSPLHF
TRBD1	.	TRBV5-8	TRBJ2-7	TGTGCCAGCAGCTTTGGGGACAGCTCCTACGAGCAGTACTTC	CASSFGDSSYEQYF
.	.	TRBV5-1	TRBJ1-2	TGCGCCAGCAGCTTGGGCGACAAGCGGGGCTATGGCTACACCTTC	CASSLGDKRGYGYTF
TRBD2	.	TRBV5-4	TRBJ2-3	TGTGCCAGCAGTCTCGGGAGGCCCCACACAGATACGCAGTATTTT	CASSLGRPHTDTQYF
TRBD2	.	TRBV29-1	TRBJ2-7	TGCAGCGTTGCCGGGAGGGCGGGCTCCTACGAGCAGTACTTC	CSVAGRAGSYEQYF
.	once	TRBV5-1	TRBJ2-5	TGCGCCAGCAGCTGGAGGACGGGGGAGACCCAGTACTTC	CASSWRTGETQYF
.	.	TRBV27	TRBJ2-7	TGTGCCAGCGGTCCTAGGGGCTCGGGCCACTACGAGCAGTACTTC	CASGPRGSGHYEQYF
TRBD1	.	TRBV27	TRBJ1-2	TGTGCCAGCAGTTACCGGGACAGGGGGACCTATGGCTACACCTTC	CASSYRDRGTYGYTF
.	.	TRBV11-2	TRBJ1-4	TGTGCCAGCAGCTTAGATCTTATCGGGTCTAATGAAAAACTGTTTTTT	CASSLDLIGSNEKLFF
.	.	TRBV9	TRBJ2-1	TGTGCCAGCAGCGACCGGGATTTACCTTACAATGAGCAGTTCTTC	CASSDRDLPYNEQFF
TRBD1	.	TRBV11-2	TRBJ2-5	TGTGCCAGCAGCTTAGGGACAGGAGCAGAGACCCAGTACTTC	CASSLGTGAETQYF
.	.	TRBV6-1	TRBJ2-2	TGTGCCAGCAGTGAAGCGGCGGGGTTGAACACCGGGGAGCTGTTTTTT	CASSEAAGLNTGELFF
.	.	TRBV7-9	TRBJ1-2	TGTGCCAGCAGCTTTCGGGATCTCTATGGCTACACCTTC	CASSFRDLYGYTF
TRBD1	.	TRBV28	TRBJ2-7	TGTGCCAGCAGTGACCCGAGGGGGCAGACTCCTTCTTTCTACGAGCAGTACTTC	CASSDPRGQTPSFYEQYF
.	.	TRBV7-9	TRBJ2-7	TGTGCCAGCAGCCCCCGGGGAGGAACGACCAGGATTACCGCCTACGAGCAGTACTTC	CASSPRGGTTRITAYEQYF
TRBD2	.	TRBV27	TRBJ2-7	TGTGCCAGCAGTTTATTCGGGGGGGGGACCTACGAGCAGTACTTC	CASSLFGGGTYEQYF
.	.	TRBV29-1	TRBJ1-1	TGCAGCGTGCTCGACACAGGGGAAGCTTTCTTT	CSVLDTGEAFF
TRBD2	.	TRBV4-3	TRBJ2-1	TGCGCCAGCAGCCAAGATCTCTACCGGACTAGCGGTCTCAATGAGCAGTTCTTC	CASSQDLYRTSGLNEQFF
TRBD1	.	TRBV5-1	TRBJ2-5	TGCGCCAGCAGCTTAAAACCGGGACAGGGACCAGAGACCCAGTACTTC	CASSLKPGQGPETQYF
TRBD1	.	TRBV24-1	TRBJ2-7	TGTGCCACCAGTGAGCCAGGGGGCTACGAGCAGTACTTC	CATSEPGGYEQYF
TRBD1	.	TRBV4-1	TRBJ1-4	TGCGCCAGCAGCCAAAGCTCCAGGGGGCGGGGGGAAAAACTGTTTTTT	CASSQSSRGRGEKLFF
.	.	TRBV29-1	TRBJ2-1	TGCAGCGTTGTTCCCAGGGGGACTGTCTACAATGAGCAGTTCTTC	CSVVPRGTVYNEQFF
TRBD1	once	TRBV3-1/TRBV3-2	TRBJ1-1	TGTGCCAGCAGCCAACCAGGGAAACAGGGGGGGGACACTGAAGCTTTCTTT	CASSQPGKQGGDTEAFF
TRBD2	.	TRBV5-5	TRBJ2-5	TGTGCCAGCAGCCAACCTGAAGCGGGAGGGCGCCAAGAGACCCAGTACTTC	CASSQPEAGGRQETQYF
.	.	TRBV5-1	TRBJ1-5	TGCGCCAGCAGCCCGCAGGGGAGTAATCAGCCCCAGCATTTT	CASSPQGSNQPQHF
TRBD1	.	TRBV18	TRBJ1-1	TGTGCCAGCTCCCCTATTCGGACAGGGGGCGCATCGGGGAACACTGAAGCTTTCTTT	CASSPIRTGGASGNTEAFF
.	.	TRBV5-1	TRBJ1-1	TGCGCCAGCAGCTTGGAGTCAACGGGGACTGAAGCTTTCTTT	CASSLESTGTEAFF
.	.	TRBV29-1	TRBJ2-7	TGCAGCGCCCGCGACAGGCGCTACGAGCAGTACTTC	CSARDRRYEQYF
TRBD2	once	TRBV6-2/TRBV6-3	TRBJ2-3	TGTGCCAGCAGTTCCCGGGAGGAGGTTACGCAGTATTTT	CASSSREEVTQYF
TRBD1	.	TRBV7-6	TRBJ1-2	TGTGCCAGCAGCTTTACGGGACAGGGGACGGATGGCTACACCTTC	CASSFTGQGTDGYTF
TRBD2	.	TRBV24-1	TRBJ2-1	TGTGCCACCAGTGGACTAGCGGGCTACAATGAGCAGTTCTTC	CATSGLAGYNEQFF
.	.	TRBV2	TRBJ2-7	TGTGCCAGCACGTTGGACGGGAGTTTGGGGCAGTACTTC	CASTLDGSLGQYF
TRBD2	.	TRBV13	TRBJ2-7	TGTGCCAGCAGCCCCGGGAGGGGGGAGCAGTACTTC	CASSPGRGEQYF
.	.	TRBV5-6	TRBJ1-6	TGTGCCAGCAGCTTGGAAAGGAGCCTTAATTCACCCCTCCACTTT	CASSLERSLNSPLHF
TRBD2	.	TRBV27	TRBJ2-1	TGTGCCAGCAGACCCCTAGCGGGCCTCTCCTACAATGAGCAGTTCTTC	CASRPLAGLSYNEQFF
TRBD2	.	TRBV2	TRBJ2-7	TGTGCCAGCAGTGAAAGACTAGCGGGGGCCTACGAGCAGTACTTC	CASSERLAGAYEQYF
TRBD1	.	TRBV6-5	TRBJ2-7	TGTGCCACCCAGGGACAGGGTAGATACGAGCAGTACTTC	CATQGQGRYEQYF